This T cell receptor beta chain stems from a study of blood T cells in healthy people across ages (dated by TCRdb to the mid-2010s). With respect to the entire study: In model experiments, template switching captured roughly one uniquely barcoded TCR beta cDNA molecule for every two T cells. The donors were split into four age groups: young (average about 15 years), middle-aged (over 35), aged (roughly 60) and long-lived (more than 80). Using deep sequencing normalized with unique cDNA molecular identifiers, the study measured how TCR beta repertoire diversity changes with age. Two additional independent replicas of 1 million unique cDNA reads from the same blood draw were analyzed for two donors (one aged 18 to 30 and one aged 80 or older). To avoid experimental bias, donors of different ages were spread randomly across the sequencing lanes.

The donors were under 40 Caucasian individuals from Russia, aged roughly 6 to 100 years, who were systemically healthy. Approximately 9 milliliters of peripheral blood were collected from each donor into EDTA-treated Vacutainer tubes. Ficoll-Paque density-gradient centrifugation was used to isolate PBMCs, with at least 7 million per sample. Trizol reagent was used to extract total RNA from the PBMCs, yielding at least 5 micrograms per sample. For every donor, flow cytometry on a PBMC aliquot measured the percentage of naive CD45RAhigh/CD27high T cells. The library relied on 5' RACE. Sequencing was carried out with an Illumina HiSeq 2500. A second PCR of 7 to 11 cycles was run with a J-beta primer mix and a sample-barcoded 5' primer. A template-switch 5' adaptor carrying 12 random nucleotides introduced a unique molecular identifier onto each TCR beta cDNA molecule. Each sample yielded at least 2.5 million CDR3-containing paired-end reads. The Mint cDNA synthesis kit, primed by a TRBC-specific oligonucleotide, was used to synthesize first-strand cDNA from all RNA. Following uracil-DNA glycosylase treatment, all cDNA underwent a first 18-cycle PCR with the universal primers M1SS and BC2_uni_R. Regarding the original processing steps: Normalization of each sample was performed by random selection of 1 million high-quality reads, each carrying a distinct molecular identifier. Instead of being binned into consensus sequences, reads with shared molecular identifiers were discarded. CDR3 identification, clonotype clustering and error correction used MiTCR with a Q25 quality threshold and the strictest error-elimination algorithm. A nonparametric unseen species model using Euler transformation provided a lower-bound estimate of total TCR beta diversity. In-frame beta chains were kept once TCRdb had trimmed the public reads at Q25 with fastp and called clones with MiXCR. Merged by CDR3 protein, the rows form single entries marked with the most common genes and DNA. The V and J calls were determined by TCRdb, not by the authors. The sample table shows over 550,000 distinct CDR3 sequences, and around 31% are seen once. The biggest ten clones account for 15% to 17% of the sample.

This clonotype was detected ten times or more. The specificity of this receptor is unknown. Base qualities were left out, and no much larger clone turns up one base away. The investigation overall reported the following: Estimates of total diversity based on one million sequenced T cells were considered lower bounds and underestimates. As age increased, observed TCR beta diversity per million T cells dropped in a roughly linear way, and a significant reduction was already evident by age 40. There was a strong correlation between observed TCR beta diversity and the percentage of naive T cells measured by flow cytometry. Donor CMV infection status was unknown, potentially confounding age-related changes in expanded clonotypes. Conclusive comparison of naive and antigen-experienced compartments was prevented by the profiling of bulk unsorted PBMCs. Compared with the aged group, more naive CD4+ T cells, fewer expanded clones and increased TCR diversity were shown by the long-lived group, suggesting age selection.

CDR1 SGHTA and CDR2 FQGTGA are derived from the germline V gene. The CDR3 sequence holds 14 residues, the cysteine and phenylalanine included. This entry keeps only the CDR3 DNA: 42 bases, framed from base 1. Trimming takes 2 bases from V and 7 bases from J, and the germline ends sit 12 bases apart. Recombination linked TRBV7-3 to TRBJ2-1; TRBD2 is possibly the D segment (5 matching bases). This clonotype originated in an elderly woman in good health. The sample comprised blood. The DNA is as follows: TGTGCCAGCAGCTTAGGCGGGTTAAGTAATGAGCAGTTCTTC. This gives the protein CASSLGGLSNEQFF.